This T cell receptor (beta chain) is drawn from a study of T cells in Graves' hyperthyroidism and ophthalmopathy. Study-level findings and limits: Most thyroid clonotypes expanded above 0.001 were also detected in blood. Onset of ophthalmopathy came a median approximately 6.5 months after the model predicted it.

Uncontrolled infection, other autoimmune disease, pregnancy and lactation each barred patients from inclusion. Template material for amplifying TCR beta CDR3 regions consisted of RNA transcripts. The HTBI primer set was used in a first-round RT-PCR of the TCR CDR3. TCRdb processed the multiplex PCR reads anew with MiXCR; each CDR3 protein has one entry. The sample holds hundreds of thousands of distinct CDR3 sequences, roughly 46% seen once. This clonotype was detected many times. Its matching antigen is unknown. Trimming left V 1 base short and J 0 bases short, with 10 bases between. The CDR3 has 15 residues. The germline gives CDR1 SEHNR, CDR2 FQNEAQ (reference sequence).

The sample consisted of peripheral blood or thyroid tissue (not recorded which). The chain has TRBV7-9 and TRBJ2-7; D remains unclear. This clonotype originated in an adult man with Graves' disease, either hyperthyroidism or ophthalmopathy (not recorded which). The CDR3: CASSLEQDPSYEQYF. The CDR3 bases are TGTGCCAGCAGCTTAGAGCAGGATCCCTCCTACGAGCAGTACTTC. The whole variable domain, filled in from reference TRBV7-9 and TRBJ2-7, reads DTGVSQNPRHKITKRGQNVTFRCDPISEHNRLYWYRQTLGQGPEFLTYFQNEAQLEKSRLLSDRFSAERPKGSFSTLEIQRTEQGDSAMYLCASSLEQDPSYEQYFGPGTRLTVT.